These T cell receptor beta chains were read from a single sample in a study of PD-1 blockade in mismatch repair-deficient tumors. Clones were sequenced by immunoSEQ multiplex PCR, and TCRdb holds only the in-frame ones, with some missing. The sample holds about 68,000 clones, almost 80% seen once. The sample here was peripheral blood, taken 2 weeks after starting pembrolizumab. Receptor source: an adult with mismatch repair-deficient cancer. CDR3s include the opening cysteine and the closing phenylalanine or tryptophan. D genes are given only for firm matches. Not every row has a clone size; where given, it reads once, few, many or a size class.

CDR3aa: CASSFFPESGANVLTF
CDR3nt: TGTGCCAGCAGTTTTTTCCCGGAGTCTGGGGCCAACGTCCTGACTTTC
v_gene: TRBV27
abundance: .
j_gene: TRBJ2-6
d_gene: .

CDR3aa: CASSSDRVQPQHF
CDR3nt: TGTGCCAGCAGTTCGGACAGGGTCCAGCCCCAGCATTTT
v_gene: TRBV6-5
abundance: .
j_gene: TRBJ1-5
d_gene: TRBD1

CDR3aa: CASSAGQTMTGELFF
CDR3nt: TGTGCCAGCAGCGCGGGACAGACGATGACCGGGGAGCTGTTTTTT
v_gene: TRBV5-4
abundance: .
j_gene: TRBJ2-2
d_gene: .

CDR3aa: CASSMPESWAGAYNEQFF
CDR3nt: TGTGCCAGTAGTATGCCGGAGAGTTGGGCGGGAGCATACAATGAGCAGTTCTTC
v_gene: TRBV19
abundance: .
j_gene: TRBJ2-1
d_gene: TRBD2

CDR3aa: CASSLDPRQLANMNTEAFF
CDR3nt: TGTGCCAGCAGCTTAGATCCGAGACAGCTCGCTAATATGAACACTGAAGCTTTCTTT
v_gene: TRBV7-8
abundance: .
j_gene: TRBJ1-1
d_gene: .

CDR3aa: CSASWGTEAFF
CDR3nt: TGCAGTGCCTCGTGGGGCACTGAAGCTTTCTTT
v_gene: TRBV20-1
abundance: .
j_gene: TRBJ1-1
d_gene: .

CDR3aa: CASSTGGSSYNEQFF
CDR3nt: TGTGCCAGTTCTACAGGGGGGAGCTCCTACAATGAGCAGTTCTTC
v_gene: TRBV9
abundance: .
j_gene: TRBJ2-1
d_gene: TRBD1

CDR3aa: CASSEAGTGWYEQYF
CDR3nt: TGCGCCAGCAGCGAAGCCGGGACAGGGTGGTACGAGCAGTACTTC
v_gene: TRBV5-1
abundance: .
j_gene: TRBJ2-7
d_gene: TRBD1

CDR3aa: CASSLTRLDGANVLTF
CDR3nt: TGCGCCAGCAGCTTGACCAGACTGGACGGGGCCAACGTCCTGACTTTC
v_gene: TRBV5-1
abundance: .
j_gene: TRBJ2-6
d_gene: .

CDR3aa: CASSLGQHYEQYF
CDR3nt: TGTGCCAGCAGTTTGGGGCAGCACTACGAGCAGTACTTC
v_gene: TRBV27
abundance: .
j_gene: TRBJ2-7
d_gene: .

CDR3aa: CASSPTSGRDTDTQYF
CDR3nt: TGTGCCAGCAGCCCCACTAGCGGGAGGGACACAGATACGCAGTATTTT
v_gene: TRBV7-9
abundance: .
j_gene: TRBJ2-3
d_gene: TRBD2

CDR3aa: CASSFPGGHNEQFF
CDR3nt: TGTGCCAGCAGCTTTCCTGGGGGCCACAATGAGCAGTTCTTC
v_gene: TRBV5-4
abundance: .
j_gene: TRBJ2-1
d_gene: .

CDR3aa: CSVAWQGNTEAFF
CDR3nt: TGCAGCGTTGCTTGGCAGGGGAACACTGAAGCTTTCTTT
v_gene: TRBV29-1
abundance: .
j_gene: TRBJ1-1
d_gene: .

CDR3aa: CAIMRSARQRNEKLFF
CDR3nt: TGTGCCATCATGAGGTCGGCCAGGCAGAGAAATGAAAAACTGTTTTTT
v_gene: TRBV10-3
abundance: .
j_gene: TRBJ1-4
d_gene: .

CDR3aa: CASSIGHGRETQYF
CDR3nt: TGTGCCAGTAGTATAGGCCACGGGCGGGAGACCCAGTACTTC
v_gene: TRBV19
abundance: once
j_gene: TRBJ2-5
d_gene: .

CDR3aa: CASSSLAGVRSYEQYF
CDR3nt: TGTGCCAGCAGTTCCCTAGCGGGAGTAAGGTCCTACGAGCAGTACTTC
v_gene: TRBV6-5
abundance: .
j_gene: TRBJ2-7
d_gene: TRBD2

CDR3aa: CASARGGRNTGELFF
CDR3nt: TGTGCCAGTGCTCGAGGGGGGCGAAACACCGGGGAGCTGTTTTTT
v_gene: TRBV19
abundance: few
j_gene: TRBJ2-2
d_gene: .

CDR3aa: CASSLKVENPFRGNNEQFF
CDR3nt: TGCGCCAGCAGCTTGAAGGTAGAGAACCCCTTTAGGGGCAACAATGAGCAGTTCTTC
v_gene: TRBV5-1
abundance: .
j_gene: TRBJ2-1
d_gene: .

CDR3aa: CASSLGTGGPGSYNEQFF
CDR3nt: TGCGCCAGCAGCTTGGGAACGGGAGGGCCAGGGTCCTACAATGAGCAGTTCTTC
v_gene: TRBV5-1
abundance: .
j_gene: TRBJ2-1
d_gene: TRBD2

CDR3aa: CASRLSPGLNYGYTF
CDR3nt: TGTGCCAGCAGATTATCCCCGGGGCTTAACTATGGCTACACCTTC
v_gene: TRBV27
abundance: many
j_gene: TRBJ1-2
d_gene: .

CDR3aa: CASSLRGHGPGELFF
CDR3nt: TGTGCCAGCAGCTTAAGGGGCCACGGGCCCGGGGAGCTGTTTTTT
v_gene: TRBV7-2
abundance: once
j_gene: TRBJ2-2
d_gene: .

CDR3aa: CATSRVSTGEDNEQFF
CDR3nt: TGTGCCACCAGCAGAGTGTCCACAGGCGAAGACAATGAGCAGTTCTTC
v_gene: TRBV15
abundance: .
j_gene: TRBJ2-1
d_gene: .

CDR3aa: CASRGTGGFNTEAFF
CDR3nt: TGTGCCAGCAGGGGGACAGGGGGGTTTAACACTGAAGCTTTCTTT
v_gene: TRBV6-1
abundance: .
j_gene: TRBJ1-1
d_gene: TRBD1

CDR3aa: CATGQTYEQYF
CDR3nt: TGTGCCACCGGACAGACCTACGAGCAGTACTTC
v_gene: TRBV6-1
abundance: .
j_gene: TRBJ2-7
d_gene: .

CDR3aa: CASSYRGGANTGELFF
CDR3nt: TGTGCCAGCAGTTACCGGGGGGGCGCGAACACCGGGGAGCTGTTTTTT
v_gene: TRBV6-6
abundance: .
j_gene: TRBJ2-2
d_gene: TRBD2

CDR3aa: CASSPRDRSNQPQHF
CDR3nt: TGTGCCAGCAGTCCCCGGGACAGGAGCAATCAGCCCCAGCATTTT
v_gene: TRBV2
abundance: .
j_gene: TRBJ1-5
d_gene: TRBD1

CDR3aa: CASRRWSSYNEQFF
CDR3nt: TGTGCCAGCAGACGGTGGAGCTCCTACAATGAGCAGTTCTTC
v_gene: TRBV6-9
abundance: .
j_gene: TRBJ2-1
d_gene: .

CDR3aa: CASSERNIQYF
CDR3nt: TGTGCCAGCAGTGAACGGAACATTCAGTACTTC
v_gene: TRBV6-1
abundance: .
j_gene: TRBJ2-4
d_gene: .

CDR3aa: CASSFGGSYEQYF
CDR3nt: TGCGCCAGCAGCTTTGGCGGCTCCTACGAGCAGTACTTC
v_gene: TRBV5-1
abundance: .
j_gene: TRBJ2-7
d_gene: .

CDR3aa: CASRGVGSGLETQYF
CDR3nt: TGTGCCAGCAGAGGGGTGGGTAGCGGGTTAGAGACCCAGTACTTC
v_gene: TRBV28
abundance: .
j_gene: TRBJ2-5
d_gene: TRBD2

CDR3aa: CASSDSASGRPDTQYF
CDR3nt: TGTGCCAGCAGTGACTCCGCTAGCGGGAGACCAGATACGCAGTATTTT
v_gene: TRBV6-4
abundance: .
j_gene: TRBJ2-3
d_gene: TRBD2

CDR3aa: CASSEVTPSGAFF
CDR3nt: TGTGCCAGCAGTGAAGTTACACCAAGCGGAGCTTTCTTT
v_gene: TRBV6-1
abundance: .
j_gene: TRBJ1-1
d_gene: .

CDR3aa: CASSPRTSGSSNEQFF
CDR3nt: TGTGCCAGCAGCCCCCGGACTAGCGGGAGTAGTAATGAGCAGTTCTTC
v_gene: TRBV7-2
abundance: .
j_gene: TRBJ2-1
d_gene: TRBD2

CDR3aa: CASTGGAGSDYTF
CDR3nt: TGTGCCAGCACGGGAGGGGCCGGGTCAGACTACACCTTC
v_gene: TRBV6-5
abundance: .
j_gene: TRBJ1-2
d_gene: .

CDR3aa: CASSPGGADTEAFF
CDR3nt: TGTGCCAGCAGTCCTGGGGGGGCTGACACTGAAGCTTTCTTT
v_gene: TRBV6-1
abundance: .
j_gene: TRBJ1-1
d_gene: .

CDR3aa: CASSRIGLTDYGYTF
CDR3nt: TGTGCCAGCAGCCGCATAGGTCTAACTGACTATGGCTACACCTTC
v_gene: TRBV7-2
abundance: .
j_gene: TRBJ1-2
d_gene: .

CDR3aa: CASSWTSGRVEQYF
CDR3nt: TGTGCCAGCAGCTGGACTAGCGGGAGAGTGGAGCAGTACTTC
v_gene: TRBV5-6
abundance: .
j_gene: TRBJ2-7
d_gene: TRBD2

CDR3aa: CASAFKNEQFF
CDR3nt: TGTGCCAGCGCCTTTAAGAATGAGCAGTTCTTC
v_gene: TRBV2
abundance: .
j_gene: TRBJ2-1
d_gene: .

CDR3aa: CASSPGGAGRTEAFF
CDR3nt: TGTGCCAGCAGTCCTGGAGGGGCAGGGCGGACTGAAGCTTTCTTT
v_gene: TRBV27
abundance: few
j_gene: TRBJ1-1
d_gene: .

CDR3aa: CASRETGAREKLFF
CDR3nt: TGTGCCAGCAGGGAGACAGGTGCGAGGGAAAAACTGTTTTTT
v_gene: TRBV2
abundance: .
j_gene: TRBJ1-4
d_gene: .

CDR3aa: CASSFGLLQGRSSNTEAFF
CDR3nt: TGTGCCAGCAGCTTTGGGCTGTTGCAGGGCAGGTCATCGAACACTGAAGCTTTCTTT
v_gene: TRBV5-6
abundance: few
j_gene: TRBJ1-1
d_gene: .